This T cell receptor beta chain was captured by sequencing in a study of identical twins listed by TCRdb under 2016. With respect to the entire study: TCR alpha and beta repertoires from monozygotic twins, unrelated adults of various ages and cord blood were deep-sequenced to test whether fetal clonotypes persist. To rule out contamination, replicate twin experiments were performed at different times with different library preparation protocols.

Broader findings and caveats from the paper: Fewer insertions were carried by abundant cord blood beta clonotypes; a weaker similar trend was observed in young adult naive repertoires, while no such trend was observed in memory repertoires. Out-of-frame TCR alpha sharing in monozygotic twins was systematically underestimated by recombination models, whereas sharing between unrelated individuals was in agreement with the recombination models. Invariant T cells such as MAIT and iNKT could partly confound zero-insertion analyses, although diverse VJ usage argued against such confounding for most clonotypes. In beta out-of-frame sequences, excess twin sharing was weaker, because having fewer shared sequences lowered the signal-to-noise ratio. Out-of-frame TCR alpha sequences shared between twins showed an excess of low generation-probability sequences compared with coincidental sharing between unrelated individuals. Conclusions relied on cross-sectional statistical analysis, since the same donors could not be followed over many years.

Its CDR3 holds 19 amino acids, cysteine through phenylalanine. The DNA shown is the 57-base CDR3, in frame from base 1. The junction shows trimming of 4 bases on V and 9 bases on J, and the gene matches do not reach 20 bases of it. Taken from the germline V gene, the CDR1 and CDR2 loops are MGHRA and YSYEKL. There are a few counts of this clonotype. Its antigen is currently not known. The input lacks base qualities; no much larger clone sits a single base away. Libraries were constructed by 5' RACE. The run used an Illumina HiSeq 2000. A universal primer binding site was introduced by template switching, and a unique molecular identifier was present in the final cDNA, enabling accurate counting of TCR cDNA molecules. Specific primers in the conserved constant-segment region were used to synthesize first-strand cDNA for TCR alpha and beta chains. To control for contamination, every cDNA library carried two barcodes: a SMART-Mk sample barcode plus Illumina barcodes. TruSeq adapter sequences, together with Illumina sample barcodes, were added in two successive PCR steps. The TCR alpha and beta cDNA libraries were sequenced on the Illumina HiSeq platform using custom primers. For the original study's pipeline: Unique molecular identifiers were extracted from raw reads with MiGEC, and CDR3 positions were determined with MiXCR. Recombination models were inferred per individual with the repgenHMM and IGoR tools using an EM algorithm. Shared clonotype analysis was performed with the tcR package in R, normalizing sharing by the product of cloneset sizes. To study raw recombination without the effects of thymic and clonal selection, out-of-frame nonproductive sequences were analyzed. The public sequencing data were trimmed at Q25 with fastp and processed into clonotypes with MiXCR by TCRdb, which kept only in-frame beta chains. Each entry merges the rows of one CDR3 protein and shows their most common DNA and genes. These V and J calls originate from TCRdb's pipeline instead of the authors' own analysis. This sample holds around 960,000 distinct CDR3 sequences; about 12% were observed only once. Together, the top ten hold roughly 1.6% of the sample.

Every donor was a healthy Caucasian. The twin cohort consisted of three pairs of female monozygotic twins, all aged about 18 to 29 years. Peripheral blood mononuclear cells were used as the source from which RNA for TCR libraries was isolated. A further study also used this sample, focusing on yellow fever vaccine responses in identical twins. The second investigation adds: According to the authors, the vaccine-induced T cell response in identical twins seemed to be partly convergent and partly specific to each individual. Focusing on identical twins, the study followed the T cell clones that responded to the vaccine, and did so with precision.

This clonotype originated in a woman under 30 in good health. The rearranged segments are TRBV4-1 and TRBJ2-1; 11 junctional bases match TRBD2. Sequenced: PBMCs. The CDR3 loop reads CASSPSWGSGRAYRPEQFF. The DNA is TGCGCCAGCAGCCCAAGTTGGGGTAGCGGGAGGGCCTACCGCCCTGAGCAGTTCTTC.